The T cell receptor (beta chain) under discussion was sequenced for a study of spatial heterogeneity in lung cancer. Whole-study context: Matched bulk RNA-seq yielded a T cell module score, and TCR transcript counts in tumor regions correlated strongly with that score. Study observations and caveats: Counts of expanded alpha and beta TCRs within tumors tracked the tumor nonsynonymous mutation count. Of tumor T cells, an estimated coverage of around 7% was reached for alpha chains and roughly 12% for beta chains.

This clonotype was observed many times. Its specificity is unknown. Noted time point: sample taken at primary tumor resection. This CDR3 has 20 amino acids. Germline V gene sequence: CDR1 SEHNR, CDR2 FQNEAQ (reference sequence). Trimming cost V 5 bases and J 2 bases; bases outside gene matches: 11. Unique molecular identifiers, one per molecule, were present on every TCR cDNA molecule. TCRdb used MiXCR to reprocess the 5' RACE reads, holding one entry per CDR3 protein. Of about 8,100 distinct CDR3 sequences detected, approximately 12% appear once; the ten largest clones hold 9.5% to 12%. The chain combines TRBV7-9 with TRBJ2-6; TRBD2 matches 14 bases. The receptor was isolated from a male donor with early-stage non-small cell lung cancer. The sample in question was lung tumor tissue, obtained at surgery. CDR3: CASSPAGTSGRIAGANVLTF. CDR3 in DNA: TGTGCCAGCAGCCCGGCAGGGACTAGCGGGAGAATAGCTGGGGCCAACGTCCTGACTTTC.